This T cell receptor beta chain was sequenced in a study of shared clonotypes between healthy human individuals. The sample holds one count of this clone. Its antigen is unidentified. Clones were read by immunoSEQ multiplex PCR, and TCRdb kept only the in-frame ones, dropping some. The sample includes over a million clones, roughly 97% seen only once; the top ten take about 1.2%. The study's findings and limits: Among non-shared clonotypes, generation probabilities were lower than among those shared by all four donors.

Sequencing input: naive CD4+ T cells sorted from blood. As for subset: CD45RA+ positively selected. The sequence derives from a man aged 25-45 years in good health.

The CDR3 is CASSSYVPVADEQFF. The CDR3 DNA reads as TGCGCCAGCAGCTCCTACGTCCCAGTCGCGGATGAGCAGTTCTTC. This chain links TRBV5-1 with TRBJ2-1; D gene ambiguous. Germline V gives CDR1 SGHRS, CDR2 YFSETQ. This CDR3 spans 15 amino acids. Trimming removed 3 bases from V and 8 bases from J, with 18 bases in between.